These T cell receptor beta chains were read from a single sample in a study of T-cell memory formation after mild COVID-19. MiXCR was run by TCRdb on the 5' RACE reads, yielding one entry per CDR3 protein. The sample lists under 150,000 distinct CDR3 sequences, about 16% occurring once. Sequences were obtained from PBMCs or a T cell subset sorted from them (not recorded which). The receptors derive from an adult woman who had mild COVID-19 (a few samples of this study predate the infection). Cell type and time point are not known. Both conserved end residues are part of each CDR3. The order of the fields is V gene, J gene, clone size, D gene, CDR3 protein, CDR3 DNA. The D gene is left open where the match is weak. Clone size is not always given. Where it is, it says once, few, many or a class for expanded clones.

>TRBV12-3/TRBV12-4|TRBJ2-7|-|TRBD2
CASRGGSRLAGRHYEQYF
TGTGCCAGCAGGGGGGGGTCTCGACTAGCGGGAAGACACTACGAGCAGTACTTC
>TRBV25-1|TRBJ1-1|few|-
CASSIQGRGTEAFF
TGTGCCAGCAGTATCCAGGGGAGAGGCACTGAAGCTTTCTTT
>TRBV20-1|TRBJ1-1|few|-
CSAKSSLHLASGTEAFF
TGCAGTGCTAAGAGCAGCCTCCACTTGGCTTCCGGCACTGAAGCTTTCTTT
>TRBV7-6|TRBJ2-5|many|-
CASSPRRERETQYF
TGTGCCAGCAGCCCCAGGAGGGAGCGAGAGACCCAGTACTTC
>TRBV7-9|TRBJ2-2|-|-
CASSLTVEELFF
TGTGCCAGCAGCCTTACGGTCGAGGAGCTGTTTTTT
>TRBV7-9|TRBJ1-3|few|-
CASSKTGSGNTIYF
TGTGCCAGCAGTAAAACAGGGTCTGGAAACACCATATATTTT
>TRBV2|TRBJ2-3|-|-
CASSRPKATTDTQYF
TGTGCCAGCAGTCGACCAAAAGCCACCACAGATACGCAGTATTTT
>TRBV29-1|TRBJ2-7|-|-
CSVAGESSYEQYF
TGCAGCGTTGCCGGGGAGAGCTCCTACGAGCAGTACTTC
>TRBV14|TRBJ2-4|-|TRBD2
CASSQARGGQNIQYF
TGTGCCAGCAGCCAAGCACGGGGGGGCCAAAACATTCAGTACTTC
>TRBV6-6|TRBJ2-2|-|-
CASNQYGEQGELFF
TGTGCCAGCAACCAATATGGCGAACAGGGGGAGCTGTTTTTT
>TRBV19|TRBJ2-1|many|TRBD2
CASSNRTSGYNEQFF
TGTGCCAGTAGTAACCGGACTAGCGGTTACAATGAGCAGTTCTTC
>TRBV4-1|TRBJ2-7|few|-
CASSQTPGSSYEQYF
TGCGCCAGCAGCCAAACTCCAGGGTCCTCCTACGAGCAGTACTTC
>TRBV7-9|TRBJ1-2|-|-
CASIPLPVEPGQRGYTF
TGTGCCAGCATTCCCCTCCCGGTGGAACCGGGACAAAGAGGCTACACCTTC
>TRBV5-6|TRBJ2-7|few|TRBD1
CASSQGWDRGYEQYF
TGTGCCAGCAGTCAGGGCTGGGACAGAGGCTACGAGCAGTACTTC
>TRBV4-2|TRBJ1-2|few|-
CASSQGEGRDNYGYTF
TGTGCCAGCAGCCAAGGAGAGGGCAGGGACAACTATGGCTACACCTTC
>TRBV6-2/TRBV6-3|TRBJ2-2|few|-
CASSHPLHTGELFF
TGTGCCAGCAGCCACCCCTTACACACCGGGGAGCTGTTTTTT
>TRBV15|TRBJ2-1|-|-
CATSRVLGRGNEQFF
TGTGCCACCAGCAGAGTGTTAGGTAGAGGTAATGAGCAGTTCTTC
>TRBV5-5|TRBJ1-6|many|-
CASSFGDSTYNSPLHF
TGTGCCAGCAGCTTTGGGGATTCAACCTATAATTCACCCCTCCACTTT
>TRBV6-5|TRBJ2-2|-|-
CASSYSRGAGTGELFF
TGTGCCAGCAGTTACTCCAGGGGGGCCGGCACCGGGGAGCTGTTTTTT
>TRBV6-5|TRBJ2-1|-|-
CASSYGVRGEQFF
TGTGCCAGCAGTTACGGGGTCCGAGGGGAGCAGTTCTTC
>TRBV29-1|TRBJ2-3|-|TRBD2
CSVGGIAGDNTDTQYF
TGCAGCGTTGGGGGCATAGCGGGGGACAACACAGATACGCAGTATTTT
>TRBV13|TRBJ2-3|few|TRBD2
CASSEGLAAGTDTQYF
TGTGCCAGCAGCGAGGGACTAGCGGCGGGCACAGATACGCAGTATTTT
>TRBV7-6|TRBJ1-1|few|-
CASSPVLNTEAFF
TGTGCCAGCAGCCCGGTCCTGAACACTGAAGCTTTCTTT
>TRBV19|TRBJ2-1|many|-
CASSKGGDYNEQFF
TGTGCCAGTAGTAAAGGGGGTGACTACAATGAGCAGTTCTTC
>TRBV6-5|TRBJ1-2|-|-
CASTLRDGVTGYTF
TGTGCCAGCACCCTAAGGGACGGGGTAACGGGCTACACCTTC
>TRBV20-1|TRBJ2-1|few|TRBD1
CSVLRQGFNEQFF
TGCAGTGTGCTTCGACAGGGGTTCAATGAGCAGTTCTTC
>TRBV3-1|TRBJ2-5|-|TRBD1
CASKQGIWETQYF
TGTGCCAGCAAACAGGGGATTTGGGAGACCCAGTACTTC
>TRBV6-5|TRBJ2-7|-|TRBD2
CASSSLTSGVSYEQYF
TGTGCCAGCAGTTCCCTTACTAGCGGGGTCTCCTACGAGCAGTACTTC
>TRBV9|TRBJ2-1|-|TRBD1
CASSVGQGAYYNEQFF
TGTGCCAGCAGCGTTGGACAGGGGGCTTACTACAATGAGCAGTTCTTC
>TRBV12-3/TRBV12-4|TRBJ2-1|few|-
CASTGARAYEQFF
TGTGCCAGCACCGGGGCCAGGGCCTATGAGCAGTTCTTC
>TRBV14|TRBJ2-3|many|-
CASSQWVDTQYF
TGTGCCAGCAGTCAATGGGTGGATACGCAGTATTTT
>TRBV4-3|TRBJ2-1|few|-
CASSPTQNLNEQFF
TGCGCCAGCAGCCCTACCCAAAATCTCAATGAGCAGTTCTTC
>TRBV12-3/TRBV12-4|TRBJ1-2|many|-
CASSPGYGYTF
TGTGCCAGCAGCCCGGGGTATGGCTACACCTTC
>TRBV5-5|TRBJ1-1|-|-
CASSLAWATEAFF
TGTGCCAGCAGCTTGGCATGGGCTACTGAAGCTTTCTTT
>TRBV20-1|TRBJ2-7|-|TRBD2
CSATSGDLGQYF
TGCAGTGCTACTAGCGGGGACCTCGGGCAGTACTTC
>TRBV5-1|TRBJ2-3|-|-
CASSFRYEATDTQYF
TGCGCCAGCAGCTTCAGATACGAGGCGACAGATACGCAGTATTTT
>TRBV28|TRBJ1-5|-|TRBD1
CASSFVTGPQPQHF
TGTGCCAGCAGTTTTGTGACAGGGCCTCAGCCCCAGCATTTT
>TRBV6-5|TRBJ2-7|-|TRBD2
CASRTGTSGRASSYEQYF
TGTGCCAGCAGAACCGGGACTAGCGGGAGGGCCAGCTCCTACGAGCAGTACTTC
>TRBV6-5|TRBJ2-5|once|TRBD1
CASSDPGQGIETQYF
TGTGCCAGCAGTGACCCGGGACAGGGGATAGAGACCCAGTACTTC
>TRBV7-9|TRBJ2-4|few|-
CASSLAGTSNIQYF
TGTGCCAGCAGCTTAGCCGGGACTTCAAACATTCAGTACTTC
>TRBV30|TRBJ2-2|-|TRBD2
CAWHSGRGTGELFF
TGTGCCTGGCATAGCGGGAGAGGAACCGGGGAGCTGTTTTTT
>TRBV24-1|TRBJ2-2|few|TRBD2
CATSELSGGANTGELFF
TGTGCCACCAGTGAGCTTAGCGGGGGGGCGAACACCGGGGAGCTGTTTTTT
>TRBV7-8|TRBJ2-1|few|-
CASSSRWERHEQFF
TGTGCCAGCAGCTCTAGGTGGGAGAGGCATGAGCAGTTCTTC
>TRBV12-3/TRBV12-4|TRBJ2-2|-|TRBD2
CASRPLASGGNTGELFF
TGTGCCAGCAGGCCCTTAGCTAGCGGGGGGAACACCGGGGAGCTGTTTTTT
>TRBV9|TRBJ2-2|many|-
CASTPVQGGLVGELFF
TGTGCCAGCACCCCTGTTCAGGGGGGGCTGGTCGGGGAGCTGTTTTTT